The rows below give T cell receptor beta chains drawn from one sample of a study of cytotoxic CD8 clonotypes in ibrutinib-treated CLL. Clones were read by immunoSEQ multiplex PCR, and TCRdb kept only the in-frame ones, dropping some. The table records about 50,000 clones, around 60% of them present only once. The starting material was PBMCs, obtained after 24 months of ibrutinib treatment. The source is a human donor with chronic lymphocytic leukemia. Both conserved end residues are part of each CDR3. A D gene is named only where the DNA matches it firmly. Rows give clone size only sometimes, using once, few, many, or a class for an expanded clone.

CDR3,DNA,J,V,D,size
CASSMLAGATPSYNEQFF,TGTGCCAGTAGTATGCTAGCGGGGGCCACTCCCTCCTACAATGAGCAGTTCTTC,TRBJ2-1,TRBV19,TRBD2,-
CASSQDQQSLTETQYF,TGTGCCAGCAGTCAAGATCAGCAGTCGTTGACGGAGACCCAGTACTTC,TRBJ2-5,TRBV2,-,few
CASSTTGGEQFF,TGTGCCAGCAGCACAACAGGGGGCGAGCAGTTCTTC,TRBJ2-1,TRBV6-1,TRBD1,-
CASSNRGNNSPLHF,TGTGCCAGCAGCAACAGGGGAAATAATTCACCCCTCCACTTT,TRBJ1-6,TRBV27,TRBD1,-
CASSLLPGHSEAFF,TGCGCCAGCAGCCTGTTGCCGGGACATTCTGAAGCTTTCTTT,TRBJ1-1,TRBV5-1,-,-
CASSRGGGSGEQYF,TGTGCCAGCAGCCGAGGGGGGGGATCAGGCGAGCAGTACTTC,TRBJ2-7,TRBV7-8,-,many
CASSLGGPLGSPLHF,TGTGCCAGCAGCTTAGGGGGGCCCCTAGGCTCACCCCTCCACTTT,TRBJ1-6,TRBV11-2,-,few
CASSLGQGWFGQPQHF,TGTGCCAGCAGCTTGGGCCAGGGATGGTTTGGTCAGCCCCAGCATTTT,TRBJ1-5,TRBV5-6,-,-
CAAQGSSNQPQHF,TGTGCCGCCCAGGGCAGTAGCAATCAGCCCCAGCATTTT,TRBJ1-5,TRBV6-5,-,-
CASKRGDTEPNEQFF,TGTGCCAGCAAAAGGGGGGACACCGAACCAAATGAGCAGTTCTTC,TRBJ2-1,TRBV6-6,-,-
CASSYRVEPYEQYF,TGTGCCAGCAGTTACCGTGTCGAGCCCTACGAGCAGTACTTC,TRBJ2-7,TRBV6-5,-,-